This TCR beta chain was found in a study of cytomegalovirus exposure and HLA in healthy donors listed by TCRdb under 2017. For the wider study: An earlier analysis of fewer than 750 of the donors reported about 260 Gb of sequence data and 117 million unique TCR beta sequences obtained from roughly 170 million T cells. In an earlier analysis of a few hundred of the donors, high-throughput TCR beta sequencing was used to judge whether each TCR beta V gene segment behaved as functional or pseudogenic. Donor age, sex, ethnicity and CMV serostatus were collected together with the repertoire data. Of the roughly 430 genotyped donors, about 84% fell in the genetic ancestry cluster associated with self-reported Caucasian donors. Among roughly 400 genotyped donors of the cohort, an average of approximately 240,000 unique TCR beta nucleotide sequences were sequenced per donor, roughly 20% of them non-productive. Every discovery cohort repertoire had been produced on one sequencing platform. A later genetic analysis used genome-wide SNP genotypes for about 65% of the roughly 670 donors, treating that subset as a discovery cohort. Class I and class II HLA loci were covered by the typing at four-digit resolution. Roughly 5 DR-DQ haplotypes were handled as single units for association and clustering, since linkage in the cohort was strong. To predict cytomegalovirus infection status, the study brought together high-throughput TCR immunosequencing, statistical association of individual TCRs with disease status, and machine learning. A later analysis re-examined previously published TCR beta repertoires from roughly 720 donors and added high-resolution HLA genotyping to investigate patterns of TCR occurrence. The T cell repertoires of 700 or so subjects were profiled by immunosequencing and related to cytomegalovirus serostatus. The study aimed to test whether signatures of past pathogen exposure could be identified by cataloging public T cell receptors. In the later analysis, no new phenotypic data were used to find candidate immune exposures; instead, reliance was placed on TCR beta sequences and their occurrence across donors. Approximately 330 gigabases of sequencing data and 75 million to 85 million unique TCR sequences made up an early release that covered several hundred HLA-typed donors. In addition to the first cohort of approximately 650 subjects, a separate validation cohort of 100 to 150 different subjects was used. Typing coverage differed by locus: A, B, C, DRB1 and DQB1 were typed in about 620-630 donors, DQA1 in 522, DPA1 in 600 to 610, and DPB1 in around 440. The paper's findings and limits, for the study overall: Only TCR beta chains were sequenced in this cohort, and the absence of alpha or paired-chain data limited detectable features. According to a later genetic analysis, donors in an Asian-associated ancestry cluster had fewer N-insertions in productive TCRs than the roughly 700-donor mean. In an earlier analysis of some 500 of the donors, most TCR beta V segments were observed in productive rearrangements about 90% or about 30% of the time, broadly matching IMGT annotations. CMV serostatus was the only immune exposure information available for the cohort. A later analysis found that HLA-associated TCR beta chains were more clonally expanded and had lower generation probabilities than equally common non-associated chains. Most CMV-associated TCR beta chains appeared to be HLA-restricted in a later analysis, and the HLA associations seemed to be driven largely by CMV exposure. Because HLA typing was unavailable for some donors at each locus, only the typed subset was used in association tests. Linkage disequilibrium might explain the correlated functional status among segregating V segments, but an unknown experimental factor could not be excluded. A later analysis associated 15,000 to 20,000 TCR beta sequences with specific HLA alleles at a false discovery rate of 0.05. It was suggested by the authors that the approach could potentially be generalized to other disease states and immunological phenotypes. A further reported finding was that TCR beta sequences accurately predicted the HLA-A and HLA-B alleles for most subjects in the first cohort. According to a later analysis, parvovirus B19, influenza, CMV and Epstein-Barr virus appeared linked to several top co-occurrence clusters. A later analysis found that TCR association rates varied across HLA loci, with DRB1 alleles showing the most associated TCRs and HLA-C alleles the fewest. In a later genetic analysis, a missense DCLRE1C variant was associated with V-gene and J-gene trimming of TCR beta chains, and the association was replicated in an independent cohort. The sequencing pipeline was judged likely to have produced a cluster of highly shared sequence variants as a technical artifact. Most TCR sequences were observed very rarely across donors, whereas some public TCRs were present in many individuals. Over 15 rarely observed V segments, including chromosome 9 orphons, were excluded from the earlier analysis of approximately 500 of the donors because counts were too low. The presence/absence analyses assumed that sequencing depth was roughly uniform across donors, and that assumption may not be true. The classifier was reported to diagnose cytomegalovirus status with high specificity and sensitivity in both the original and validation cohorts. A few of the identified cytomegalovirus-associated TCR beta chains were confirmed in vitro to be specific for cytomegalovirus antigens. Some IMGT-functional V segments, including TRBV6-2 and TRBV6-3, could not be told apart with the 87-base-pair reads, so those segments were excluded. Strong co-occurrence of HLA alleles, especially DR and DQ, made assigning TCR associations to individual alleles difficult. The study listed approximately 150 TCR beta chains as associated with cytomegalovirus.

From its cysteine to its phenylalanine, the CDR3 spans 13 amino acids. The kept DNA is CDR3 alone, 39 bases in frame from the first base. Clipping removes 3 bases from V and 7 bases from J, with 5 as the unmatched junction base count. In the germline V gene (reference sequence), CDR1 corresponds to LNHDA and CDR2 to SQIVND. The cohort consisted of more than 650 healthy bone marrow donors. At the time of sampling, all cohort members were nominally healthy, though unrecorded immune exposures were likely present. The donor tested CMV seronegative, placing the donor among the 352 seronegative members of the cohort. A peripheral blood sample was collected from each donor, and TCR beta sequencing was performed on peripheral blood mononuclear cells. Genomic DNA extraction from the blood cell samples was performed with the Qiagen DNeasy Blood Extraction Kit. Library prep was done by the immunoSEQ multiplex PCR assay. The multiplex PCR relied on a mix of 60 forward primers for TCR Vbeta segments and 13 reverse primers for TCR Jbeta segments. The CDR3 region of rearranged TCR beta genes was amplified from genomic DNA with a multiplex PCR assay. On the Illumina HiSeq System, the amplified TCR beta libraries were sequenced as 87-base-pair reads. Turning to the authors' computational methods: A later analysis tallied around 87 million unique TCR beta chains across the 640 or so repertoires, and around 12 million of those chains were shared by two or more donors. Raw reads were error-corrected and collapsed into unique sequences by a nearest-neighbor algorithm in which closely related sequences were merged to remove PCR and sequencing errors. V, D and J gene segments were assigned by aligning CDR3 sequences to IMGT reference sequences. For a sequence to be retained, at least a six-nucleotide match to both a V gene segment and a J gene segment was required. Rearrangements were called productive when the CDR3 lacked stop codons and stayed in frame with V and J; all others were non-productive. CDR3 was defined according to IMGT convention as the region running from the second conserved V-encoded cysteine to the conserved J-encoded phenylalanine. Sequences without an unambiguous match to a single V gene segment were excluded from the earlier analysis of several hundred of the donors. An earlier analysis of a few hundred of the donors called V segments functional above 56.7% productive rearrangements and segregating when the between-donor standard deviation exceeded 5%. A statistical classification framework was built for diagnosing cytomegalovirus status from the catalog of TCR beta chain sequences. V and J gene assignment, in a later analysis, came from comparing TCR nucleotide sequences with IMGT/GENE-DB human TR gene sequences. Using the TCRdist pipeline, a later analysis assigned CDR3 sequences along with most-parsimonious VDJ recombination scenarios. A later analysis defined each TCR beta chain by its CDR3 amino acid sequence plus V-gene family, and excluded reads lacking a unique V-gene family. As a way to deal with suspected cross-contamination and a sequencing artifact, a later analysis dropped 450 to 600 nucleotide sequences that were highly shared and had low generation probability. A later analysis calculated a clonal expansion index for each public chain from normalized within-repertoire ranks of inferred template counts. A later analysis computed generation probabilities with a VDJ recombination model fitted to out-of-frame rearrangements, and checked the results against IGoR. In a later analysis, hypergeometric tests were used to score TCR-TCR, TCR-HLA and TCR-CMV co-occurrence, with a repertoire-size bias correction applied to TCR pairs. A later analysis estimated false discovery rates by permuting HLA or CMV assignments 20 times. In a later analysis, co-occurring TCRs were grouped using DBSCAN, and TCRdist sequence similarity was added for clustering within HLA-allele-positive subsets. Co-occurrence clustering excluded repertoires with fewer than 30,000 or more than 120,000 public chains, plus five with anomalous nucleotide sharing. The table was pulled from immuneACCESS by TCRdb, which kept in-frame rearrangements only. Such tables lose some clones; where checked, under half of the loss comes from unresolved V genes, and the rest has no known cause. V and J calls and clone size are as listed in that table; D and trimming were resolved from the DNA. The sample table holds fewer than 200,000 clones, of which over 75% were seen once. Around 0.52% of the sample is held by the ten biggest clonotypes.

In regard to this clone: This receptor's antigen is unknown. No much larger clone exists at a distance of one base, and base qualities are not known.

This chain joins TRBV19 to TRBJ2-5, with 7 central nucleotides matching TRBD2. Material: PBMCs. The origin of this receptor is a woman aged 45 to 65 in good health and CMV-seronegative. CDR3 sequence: CASSMTSSRTQYF. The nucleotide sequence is TGTGCCAGTAGTATGACTAGCTCTAGGACCCAGTACTTC.